The clone carrying this TCR beta chain was seen at least ten times. The antigen is not known. RNA transcripts yielded amplified TCR beta CDR3 regions. HTBI primers were employed in a first-round RT-PCR of the TCR CDR3. TCRdb passed the multiplex PCR reads through MiXCR, listing each CDR3 protein once. The table lists roughly 580,000 distinct CDR3 sequences, 14% of them singletons. The V gene's germline CDR1 is LNHDA and CDR2 SQIVND (reference sequence). Unmatched junction bases numbered 8, after V lost 6 bases and J lost 6 bases. The CDR3 has 15 residues. The data were obtained in a study of T cells in Graves' hyperthyroidism and ophthalmopathy. Turning to the study itself: Peripheral blood was obtained at initial diagnosis, preceding any treatment. Study-level results: Ophthalmopathy was predicted by the model a median of approximately 6 months ahead of onset.

Uncontrolled infections, other autoimmune diseases, pregnancy or lactation led to exclusion of patients. The PBMCs were taken from 10 ml of fresh peripheral blood. This chain joins TRBV19 and TRBJ2-2; 9 nucleotides align to TRBD2. This clonotype was obtained from a woman between 25 and 40 years old with Graves' hyperthyroidism that later progressed to Graves' ophthalmopathy. Specimen: blood. The CDR3 DNA sequence: TGTGCCAGTAGCCCGGGACTAGCCATGTCCGGGGAGCTGTTTTTT. Encoded protein: CASSPGLAMSGELFF.